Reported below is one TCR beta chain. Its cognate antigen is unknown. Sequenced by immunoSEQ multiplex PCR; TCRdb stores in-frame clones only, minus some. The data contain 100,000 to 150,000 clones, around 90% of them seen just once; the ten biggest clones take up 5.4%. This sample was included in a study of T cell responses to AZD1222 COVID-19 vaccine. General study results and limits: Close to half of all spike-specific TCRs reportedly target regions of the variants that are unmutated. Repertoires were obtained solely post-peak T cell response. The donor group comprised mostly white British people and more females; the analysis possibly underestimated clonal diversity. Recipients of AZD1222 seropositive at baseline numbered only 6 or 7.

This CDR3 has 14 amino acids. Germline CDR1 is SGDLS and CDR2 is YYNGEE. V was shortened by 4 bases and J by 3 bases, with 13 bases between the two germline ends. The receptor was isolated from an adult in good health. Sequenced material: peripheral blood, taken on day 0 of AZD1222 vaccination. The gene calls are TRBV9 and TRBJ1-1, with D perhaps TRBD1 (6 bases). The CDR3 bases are TGTGCCAGCAGCTCCCGGGGGGCGGACACTGAAGCTTTCTTT. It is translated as CASSSRGADTEAFF.